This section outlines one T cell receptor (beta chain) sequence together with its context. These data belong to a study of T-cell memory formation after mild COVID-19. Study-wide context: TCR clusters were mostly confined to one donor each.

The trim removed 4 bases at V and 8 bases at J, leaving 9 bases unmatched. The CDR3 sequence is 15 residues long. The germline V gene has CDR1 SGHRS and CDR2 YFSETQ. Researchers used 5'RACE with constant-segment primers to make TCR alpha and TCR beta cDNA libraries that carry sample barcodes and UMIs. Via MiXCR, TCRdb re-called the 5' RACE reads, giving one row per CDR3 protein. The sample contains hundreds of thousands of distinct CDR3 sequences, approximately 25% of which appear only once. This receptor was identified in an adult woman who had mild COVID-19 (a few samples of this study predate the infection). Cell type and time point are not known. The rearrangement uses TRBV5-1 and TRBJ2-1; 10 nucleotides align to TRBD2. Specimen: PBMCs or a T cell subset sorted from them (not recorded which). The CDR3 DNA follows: TGCGCCAGCAGCCCCTCCCCTAGCGGGAGTTATGAGCAGTTCTTC. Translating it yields CASSPSPSGSYEQFF.